Sequencing of this T cell receptor beta chain was carried out in a study of patients and donors after allogeneic stem cell transplantation. Via MiXCR, TCRdb re-called the RT-PCR reads, giving one row per CDR3 protein. Of hundreds of thousands of distinct CDR3 sequences listed, roughly 17% are singletons. Trimming pared 3 bases from V and 3 bases from J, leaving 12 bases between. CDR3 size: 14 residues. The germline V gene encodes CDR1 SGHTA and CDR2 FQGNSA. This clonotype was counted only a few times. Sequencing was performed on blood, either unsorted or a sorted T cell fraction (not recorded which). The rearrangement links TRBV7-2 to TRBJ2-7; a possible D gene is TRBD1 (5 bases). The receptor comes from a human donor who was either an allogeneic HSCT recipient or a stem cell or donor lymphocyte infusion donor (not recorded which). It is not recorded whose cells these are; they may come from a transplant donor. CDR3 coding DNA: TGTGCCAGCAGCTTGAGCCAGGGTCTCTACGAGCAGTACTTC. Its protein product is CASSLSQGLYEQYF.